The clone carrying this T cell receptor beta chain was counted between two and nine times. Its antigen is unknown. The CDR3 is made up of 12 amino acids. CDR1 is KGHSH and CDR2 is LQKENI in the germline V gene. V lost 4 bases and J 3 bases, leaving 4 bases between the germline ends. The data are from a study of T cells after yellow fever vaccination. Study information: Preparation of fractions with low cell numbers was performed using SMART-Seq v4 Ultra Low Input.

Study-level results: Most primary-vaccination clones recurred post-booster (roughly 96% CD4, 85% to 90% CD8). Of the clonotypes, a small share occurred in both CD4 and CD8 compartments.

TCRdb independently ran MiXCR on the 5' RACE reads; one entry per CDR3 protein. The repertoire holds 510,000 or so distinct CDR3 sequences, with roughly 19% as singletons. The specimen was PBMCs, collected 15 days after the yellow fever booster vaccination. This TCR was sampled from a man younger than 40 who received the YFV17D yellow fever vaccine. The chain carries TRBV18 and TRBJ1-5; no clear D gene. CDR3 sequence reads: CASSRDNQPQHF. CDR3 DNA sequence: TGTGCCAGCTCACGGGACAATCAGCCCCAGCATTTT.